This is a list of T cell receptor beta chains from one sample in a study of T cells after yellow fever vaccination. TCRdb passed the 5' RACE reads through MiXCR, listing each CDR3 protein once. The top ten clones hold roughly a sixth of a sample with 350,000 or so distinct CDR3 sequences, roughly 8% of them seen once. Here the sequenced sample was PBMCs, taken around 45 days after the first yellow fever vaccination. These receptors were obtained from a young man who received the YFV17D yellow fever vaccine. CDR3s include the opening cysteine and the closing phenylalanine or tryptophan. A D gene is named only where the DNA matches it firmly.

j_call v_call d_call cdr3_aa
TRBJ2-3 TRBV15 . CATSRIQGGDTQYF
TRBJ2-1 TRBV7-9 . CASSQRQAAYNEQFF
TRBJ2-1 TRBV19 TRBD1 CASSMGQGVMVGHNEQFF
TRBJ2-3 TRBV4-3 TRBD2 CASSQEYLAGTSTDTQYF
TRBJ2-2 TRBV18 TRBD1 CASSPGDRTVAGELFF
TRBJ1-1 TRBV2 TRBD1 CASRVTGGTEAFF
TRBJ1-2 TRBV25-1 . CASSEQNYGYTF
TRBJ1-4 TRBV6-5 . CASSYSYATNEKLFF
TRBJ1-6 TRBV2 . CASSLLEWSRSPLHF
TRBJ2-1 TRBV10-3 . CAISESRGGGKRRSYNEQFF
TRBJ1-5 TRBV30 . CAWSLGGRNQPQHF
TRBJ1-5 TRBV11-2 . CASSLRRDQPQHF